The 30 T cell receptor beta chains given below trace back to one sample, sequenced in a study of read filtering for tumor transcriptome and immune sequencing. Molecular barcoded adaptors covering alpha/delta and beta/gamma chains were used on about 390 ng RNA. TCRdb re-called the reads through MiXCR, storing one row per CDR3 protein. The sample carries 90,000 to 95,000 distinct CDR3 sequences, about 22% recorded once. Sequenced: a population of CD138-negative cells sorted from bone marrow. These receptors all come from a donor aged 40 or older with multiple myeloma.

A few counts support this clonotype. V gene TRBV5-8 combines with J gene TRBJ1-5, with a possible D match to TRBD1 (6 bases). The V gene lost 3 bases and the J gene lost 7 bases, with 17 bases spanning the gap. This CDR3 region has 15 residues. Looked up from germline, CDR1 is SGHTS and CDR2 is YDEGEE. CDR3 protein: CASSSEGKGGQPQHF. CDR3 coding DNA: TGTGCCAGCAGCTCTGAAGGGAAGGGGGGCCAGCCCCAGCATTTT.

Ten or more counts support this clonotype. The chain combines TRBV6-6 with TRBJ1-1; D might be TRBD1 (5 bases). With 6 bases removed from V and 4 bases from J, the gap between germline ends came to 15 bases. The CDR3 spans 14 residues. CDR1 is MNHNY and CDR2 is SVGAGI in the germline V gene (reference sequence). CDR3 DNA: TGTGCCAGCAGACATGACGGGGCTTCCACTGAAGCTTTCTTT. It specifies CASRHDGASTEAFF.

The CDR3 DNA is TGCGCCAGCAGCGACGGACAGACCTACGAGCAGTACTTC. As protein: CASSDGQTYEQYF. This rearrangement joins TRBV5-1 to TRBJ2-7; D might be TRBD1 (6 bases). This CDR3 is 13 amino acids long. Germline V CDR1 and CDR2: SGHRS, YFSETQ. The V gene lost 4 bases and the J gene lost 2 bases, with 10 bases spanning the gap.

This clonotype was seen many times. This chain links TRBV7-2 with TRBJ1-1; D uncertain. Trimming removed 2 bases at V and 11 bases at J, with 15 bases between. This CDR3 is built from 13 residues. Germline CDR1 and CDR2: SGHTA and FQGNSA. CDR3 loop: CASSLSLIAGAFF. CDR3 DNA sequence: TGTGCCAGCAGCTTATCGCTCATTGCTGGGGCTTTCTTT.

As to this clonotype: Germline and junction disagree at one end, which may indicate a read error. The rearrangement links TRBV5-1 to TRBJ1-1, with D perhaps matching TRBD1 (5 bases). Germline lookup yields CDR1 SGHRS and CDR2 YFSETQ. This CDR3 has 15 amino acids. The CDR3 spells CASSLWGSLNTEAFF. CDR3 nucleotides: TGCGCCAGCAGCTTGTGGGGGAGTCTGAATACTGAAGCTTTCTTT.

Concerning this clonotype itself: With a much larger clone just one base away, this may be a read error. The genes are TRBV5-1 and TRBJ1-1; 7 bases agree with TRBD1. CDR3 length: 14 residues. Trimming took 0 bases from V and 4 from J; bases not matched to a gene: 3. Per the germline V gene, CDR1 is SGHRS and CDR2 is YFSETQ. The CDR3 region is CASSLEGQSTEAFF. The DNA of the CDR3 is TGCGCCAGCAGCTTGGAGGGACAGAGCACTGAAGCTTTCTTT.

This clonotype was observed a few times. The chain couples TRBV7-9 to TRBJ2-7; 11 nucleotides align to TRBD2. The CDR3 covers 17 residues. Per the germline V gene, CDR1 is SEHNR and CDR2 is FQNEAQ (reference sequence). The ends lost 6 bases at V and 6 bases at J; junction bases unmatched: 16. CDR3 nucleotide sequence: TGTGCCAGCAGTCCCGCGGGCCTAGCGGGGGGCCGGGGCGAGCAGTACTTC. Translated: CASSPAGLAGGRGEQYF.

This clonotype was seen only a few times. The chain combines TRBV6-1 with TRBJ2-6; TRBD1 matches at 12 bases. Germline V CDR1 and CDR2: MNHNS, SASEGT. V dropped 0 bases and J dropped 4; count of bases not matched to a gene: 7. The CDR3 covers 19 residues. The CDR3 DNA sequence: TGTGCCAGCAGTGAAGCTATCGAGGGACAGGGGGCCGGGGCCAACGTCCTGACTTTC. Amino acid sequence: CASSEAIEGQGAGANVLTF.

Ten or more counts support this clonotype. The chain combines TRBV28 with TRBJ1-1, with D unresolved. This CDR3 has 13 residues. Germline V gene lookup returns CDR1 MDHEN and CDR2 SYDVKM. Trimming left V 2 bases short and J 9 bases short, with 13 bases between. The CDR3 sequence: CASSLVGRRKAFF. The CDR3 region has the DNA TGTGCCAGCAGTTTAGTAGGGCGGAGAAAAGCTTTCTTT. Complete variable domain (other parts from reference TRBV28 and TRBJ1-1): DVKVTQSSRYLVKRTGEKVFLECVQDMDHENMFWYRQDPGLGLRLIYFSYDVKMKEKGDIPEGYSVSREKKERFSLILESASTNQTSMYLCASSLVGRRKAFFGQGTRLTVV.

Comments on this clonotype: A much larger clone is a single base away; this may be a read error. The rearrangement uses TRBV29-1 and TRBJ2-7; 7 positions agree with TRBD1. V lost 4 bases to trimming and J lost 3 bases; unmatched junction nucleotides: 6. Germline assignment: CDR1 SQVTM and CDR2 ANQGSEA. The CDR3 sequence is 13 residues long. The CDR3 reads CSVVDRHNYEQYF. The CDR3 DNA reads TGCAGCGTTGTGGACAGGCATAACTACGAGCAGTACTTC.

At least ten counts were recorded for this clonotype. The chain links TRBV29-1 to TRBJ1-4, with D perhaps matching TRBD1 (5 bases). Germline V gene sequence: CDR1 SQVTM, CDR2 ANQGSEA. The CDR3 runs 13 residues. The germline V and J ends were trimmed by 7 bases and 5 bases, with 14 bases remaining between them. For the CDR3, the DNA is TGCAGCGCCGGCTGGGGCCCAAATGAAAAACTGTTTTTT. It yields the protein CSAGWGPNEKLFF.

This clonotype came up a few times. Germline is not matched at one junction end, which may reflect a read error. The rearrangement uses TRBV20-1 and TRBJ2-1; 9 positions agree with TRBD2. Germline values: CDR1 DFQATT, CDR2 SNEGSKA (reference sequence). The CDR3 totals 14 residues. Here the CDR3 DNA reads TGCAGTGCTACTACTAGCGGGCCCTACAGTGAGCAGTTCTTC. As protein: CSATTSGPYSEQFF.

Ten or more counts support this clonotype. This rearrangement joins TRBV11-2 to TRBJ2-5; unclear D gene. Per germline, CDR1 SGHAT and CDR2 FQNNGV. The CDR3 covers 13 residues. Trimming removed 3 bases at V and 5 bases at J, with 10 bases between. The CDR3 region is CASSLSGPETQYF. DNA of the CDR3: TGTGCCAGCAGCTTGTCAGGCCCGGAGACCCAGTACTTC. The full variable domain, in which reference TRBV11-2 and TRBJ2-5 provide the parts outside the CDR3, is EAGVAQSPRYKIIEKRQSVAFWCNPISGHATLYWYQQILGQGPKLLIQFQNNGVVDDSQLPKDRFSAERLKGVDSTLKIQPAKLEDSAVYLCASSLSGPETQYFGPGTRLLVL.

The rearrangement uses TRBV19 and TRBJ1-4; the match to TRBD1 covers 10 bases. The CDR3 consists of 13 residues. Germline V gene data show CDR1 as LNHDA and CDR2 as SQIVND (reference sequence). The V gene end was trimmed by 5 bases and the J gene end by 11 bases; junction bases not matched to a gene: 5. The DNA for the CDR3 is TGTGCCAGTAGTCGGGACAGGGGTGAGAAACTGTTTTTT. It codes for CASSRDRGEKLFF.

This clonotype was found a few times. The CDR3 reads CASSFSRGQPQHF. DNA of the CDR3: TGTGCCAGCAGTTTCAGCCGGGGGCAGCCCCAGCATTTT. The rearrangement links TRBV28 to TRBJ1-5, with D perhaps matching TRBD1 (5 bases). Per germline, CDR1 MDHEN and CDR2 SYDVKM. Trimming pared 3 bases from V and 7 bases from J, leaving 10 bases between. The CDR3 is made up of 13 amino acids.

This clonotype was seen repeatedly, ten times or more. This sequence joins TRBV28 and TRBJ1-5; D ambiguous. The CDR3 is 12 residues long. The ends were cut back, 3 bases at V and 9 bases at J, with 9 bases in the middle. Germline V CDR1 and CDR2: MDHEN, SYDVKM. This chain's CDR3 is CASSFLLRPQHF. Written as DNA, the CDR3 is TGTGCCAGCAGTTTTCTACTACGGCCCCAGCATTTT. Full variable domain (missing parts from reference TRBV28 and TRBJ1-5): DVKVTQSSRYLVKRTGEKVFLECVQDMDHENMFWYRQDPGLGLRLIYFSYDVKMKEKGDIPEGYSVSREKKERFSLILESASTNQTSMYLCASSFLLRPQHFGDGTRLSIL.

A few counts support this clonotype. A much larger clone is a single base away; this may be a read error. The CDR3 nucleotides are TGTGCCAGCACCTACTCCGGGACAGGGGTCCAAGAGACCCAGTGCTTC. It specifies CASTYSGTGVQETQCF. This chain links TRBV28 with TRBJ2-5, with TRBD1 matching over 10 bases. In germline, CDR1 is MDHEN, CDR2 SYDVKM. This CDR3 comprises 16 residues.

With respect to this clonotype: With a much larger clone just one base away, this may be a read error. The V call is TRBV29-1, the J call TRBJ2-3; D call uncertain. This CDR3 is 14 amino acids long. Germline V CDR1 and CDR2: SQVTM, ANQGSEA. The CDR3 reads CSVVHPIGTETQYF. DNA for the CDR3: TGCAGCGTGGTTCACCCGATAGGAACAGAAACGCAGTATTTT.

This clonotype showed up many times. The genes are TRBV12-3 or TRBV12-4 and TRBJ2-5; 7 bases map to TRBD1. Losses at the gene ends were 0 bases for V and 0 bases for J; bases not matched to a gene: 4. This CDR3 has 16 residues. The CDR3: CASSLAEGQDQETQYF. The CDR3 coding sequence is TGTGCCAGCAGTTTAGCAGAAGGACAGGACCAAGAGACCCAGTACTTC.

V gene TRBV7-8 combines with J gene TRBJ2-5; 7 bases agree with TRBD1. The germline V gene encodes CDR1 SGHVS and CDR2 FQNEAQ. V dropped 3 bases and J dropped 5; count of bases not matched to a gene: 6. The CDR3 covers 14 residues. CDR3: CASSFYTGDETQYF. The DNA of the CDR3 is TGTGCCAGCAGCTTTTATACAGGGGACGAGACCCAGTACTTC.

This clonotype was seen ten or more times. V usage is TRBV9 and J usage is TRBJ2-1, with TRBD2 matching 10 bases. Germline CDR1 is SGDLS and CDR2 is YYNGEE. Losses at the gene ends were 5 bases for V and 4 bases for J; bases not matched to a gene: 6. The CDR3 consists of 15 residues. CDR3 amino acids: CASSPGSGGYNEQFF. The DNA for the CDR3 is TGTGCCAGCAGTCCTGGTAGCGGGGGGTACAATGAGCAGTTCTTC.

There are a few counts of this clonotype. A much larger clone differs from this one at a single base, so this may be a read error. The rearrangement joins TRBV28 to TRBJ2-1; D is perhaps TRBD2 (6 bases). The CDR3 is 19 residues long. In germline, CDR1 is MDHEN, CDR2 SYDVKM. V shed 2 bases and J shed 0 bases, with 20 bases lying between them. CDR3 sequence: CASSLRRDSSLCSYNEQFF. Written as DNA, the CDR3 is TGTGCCAGCAGTTTAAGGAGGGACTCATCCCTCTGCTCCTACAATGAGCAGTTCTTC.

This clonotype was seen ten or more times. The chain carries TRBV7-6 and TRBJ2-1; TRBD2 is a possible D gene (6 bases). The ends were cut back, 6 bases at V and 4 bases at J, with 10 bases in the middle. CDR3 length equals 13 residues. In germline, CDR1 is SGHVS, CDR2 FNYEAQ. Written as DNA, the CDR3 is TGTGCCAGCAGACGGGAGTCGTACAATGAGCAGTTCTTC. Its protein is CASRRESYNEQFF.

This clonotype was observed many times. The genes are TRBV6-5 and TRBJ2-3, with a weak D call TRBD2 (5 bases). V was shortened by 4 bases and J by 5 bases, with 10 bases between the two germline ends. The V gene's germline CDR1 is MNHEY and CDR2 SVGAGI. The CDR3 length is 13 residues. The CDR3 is CASSSLEEDTQYF. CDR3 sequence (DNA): TGTGCCAGCAGTTCCTTGGAGGAAGATACGCAGTATTTT.

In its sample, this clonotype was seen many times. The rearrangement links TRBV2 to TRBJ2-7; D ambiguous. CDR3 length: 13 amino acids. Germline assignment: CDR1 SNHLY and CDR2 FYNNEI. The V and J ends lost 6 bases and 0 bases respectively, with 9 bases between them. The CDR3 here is CASSVLNSYEQYF. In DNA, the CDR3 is TGTGCCAGCAGCGTACTGAACTCCTACGAGCAGTACTTC.

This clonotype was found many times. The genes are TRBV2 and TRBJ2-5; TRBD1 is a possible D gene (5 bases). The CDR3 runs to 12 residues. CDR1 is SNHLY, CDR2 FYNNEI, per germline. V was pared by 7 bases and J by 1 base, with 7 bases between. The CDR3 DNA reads TGTGCCAGCATGGACATCCAAGAGACCCAGTACTTC. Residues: CASMDIQETQYF.

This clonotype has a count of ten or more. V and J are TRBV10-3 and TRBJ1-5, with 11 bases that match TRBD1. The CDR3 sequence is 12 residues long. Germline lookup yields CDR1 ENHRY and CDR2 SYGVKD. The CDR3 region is CASGQGAQPQHF. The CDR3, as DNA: TGTGCTTCCGGACAGGGGGCTCAGCCCCAGCATTTT.

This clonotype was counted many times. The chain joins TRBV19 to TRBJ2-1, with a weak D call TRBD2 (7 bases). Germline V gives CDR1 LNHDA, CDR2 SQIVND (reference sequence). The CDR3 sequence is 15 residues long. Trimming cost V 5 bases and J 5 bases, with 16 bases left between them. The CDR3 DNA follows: TGTGCCAGTAGTTCCACCGGGGGGCCCAACAATGAGCAGTTCTTC. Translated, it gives CASSSTGGPNNEQFF.

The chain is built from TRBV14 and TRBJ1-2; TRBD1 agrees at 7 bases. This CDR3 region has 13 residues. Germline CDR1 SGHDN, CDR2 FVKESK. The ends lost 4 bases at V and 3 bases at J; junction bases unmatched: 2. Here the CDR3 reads CASSPGQHYGYTF. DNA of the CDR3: TGTGCCAGCAGCCCGGGACAGCACTATGGCTACACCTTC.

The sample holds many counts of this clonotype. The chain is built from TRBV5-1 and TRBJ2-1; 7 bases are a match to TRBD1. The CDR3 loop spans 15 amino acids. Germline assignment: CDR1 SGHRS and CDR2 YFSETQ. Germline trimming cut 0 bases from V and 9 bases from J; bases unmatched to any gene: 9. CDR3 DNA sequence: TGCGCCAGCAGCTTGGCCGGGACAGCCCTGGGTGAGCAGTTCTTC. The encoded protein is CASSLAGTALGEQFF. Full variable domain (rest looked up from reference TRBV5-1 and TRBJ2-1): KAGVTQTPRYLIKTRGQQVTLSCSPISGHRSVSWYQQTPGQGLQFLFEYFSETQRNKGNFPGRFSGRQFSNSRSEMNVSTLELGDSALYLCASSLAGTALGEQFFGPGTRLTVL.